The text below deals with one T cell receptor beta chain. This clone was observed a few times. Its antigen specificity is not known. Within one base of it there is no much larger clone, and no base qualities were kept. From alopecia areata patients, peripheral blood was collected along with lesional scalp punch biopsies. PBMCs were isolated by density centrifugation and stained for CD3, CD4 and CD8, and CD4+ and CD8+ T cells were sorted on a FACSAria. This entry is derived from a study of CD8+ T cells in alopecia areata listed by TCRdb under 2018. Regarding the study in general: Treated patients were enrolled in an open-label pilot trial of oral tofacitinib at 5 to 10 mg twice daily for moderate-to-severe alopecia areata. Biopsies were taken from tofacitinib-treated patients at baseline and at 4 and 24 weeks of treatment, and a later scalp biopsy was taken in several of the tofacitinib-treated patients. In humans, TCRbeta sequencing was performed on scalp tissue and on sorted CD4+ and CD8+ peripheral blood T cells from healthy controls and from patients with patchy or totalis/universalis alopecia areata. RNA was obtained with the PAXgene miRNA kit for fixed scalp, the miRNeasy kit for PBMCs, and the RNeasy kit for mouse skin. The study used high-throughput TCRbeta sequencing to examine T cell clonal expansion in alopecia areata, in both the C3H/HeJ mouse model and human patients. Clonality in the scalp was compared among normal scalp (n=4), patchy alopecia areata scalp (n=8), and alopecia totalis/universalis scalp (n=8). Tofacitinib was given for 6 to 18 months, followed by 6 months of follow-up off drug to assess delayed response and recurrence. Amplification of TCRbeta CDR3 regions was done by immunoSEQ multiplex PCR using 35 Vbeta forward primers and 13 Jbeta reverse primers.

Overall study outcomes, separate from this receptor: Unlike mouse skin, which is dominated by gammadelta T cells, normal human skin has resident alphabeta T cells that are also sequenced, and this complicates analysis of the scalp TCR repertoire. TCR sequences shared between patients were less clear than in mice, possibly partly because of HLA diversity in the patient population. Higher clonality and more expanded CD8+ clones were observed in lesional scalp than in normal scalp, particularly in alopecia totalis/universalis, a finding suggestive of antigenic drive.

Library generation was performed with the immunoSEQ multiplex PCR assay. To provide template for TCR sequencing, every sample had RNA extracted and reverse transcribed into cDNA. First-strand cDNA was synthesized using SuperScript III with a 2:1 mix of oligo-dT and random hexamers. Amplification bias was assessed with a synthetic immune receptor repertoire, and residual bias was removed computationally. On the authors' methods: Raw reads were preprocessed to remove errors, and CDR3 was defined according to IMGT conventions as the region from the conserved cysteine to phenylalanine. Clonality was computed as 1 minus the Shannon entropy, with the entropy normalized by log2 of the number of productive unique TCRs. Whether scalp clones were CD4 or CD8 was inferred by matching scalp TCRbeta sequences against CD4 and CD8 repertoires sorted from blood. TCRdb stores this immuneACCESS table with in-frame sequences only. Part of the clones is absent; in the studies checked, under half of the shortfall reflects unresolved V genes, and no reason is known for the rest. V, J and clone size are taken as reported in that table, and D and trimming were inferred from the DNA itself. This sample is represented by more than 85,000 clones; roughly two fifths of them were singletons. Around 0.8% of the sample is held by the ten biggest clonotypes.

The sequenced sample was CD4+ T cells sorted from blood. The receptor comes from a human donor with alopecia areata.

The encoded CDR3 is CASRLDSQETQYF. The DNA sequence follows: TGTGCCAGCAGGCTCGACAGTCAAGAGACCCAGTACTTC. Recombination linked TRBV2 to TRBJ2-5, with a tentative D gene TRBD1 over 5 matching bases. At the junction V is shortened by 6 bases and J by 2 bases, with 10 bases in between. The CDR3 runs 13 amino acids, cysteine and phenylalanine included. The kept DNA is CDR3 alone, 39 bases in frame from the first base. The germline V gene specifies SNHLY as CDR1 and FYNNEI as CDR2.